This TCR beta chain was found in a study of immune heterogeneity within non-small cell lung tumors. Turning to the study itself: The tumor set comprised a handful of squamous cell carcinomas and 10 non-squamous carcinomas (plus 1 not otherwise specified). Findings and caveats of the study: Some T-cell receptor beta clonotypes occurred at high frequency. These high-frequency clonotypes were largely distinct between individual patients.

Germline CDR1 and CDR2: SNHLY and FYNNEI. The CDR3 sequence is 14 residues long. The V segment lost 6 bases and the J segment 3 bases; nucleotides outside the gene matches: 4. Note on this clonotype: Its antigen is as yet unknown.

With around 600 ng used per sample, the template was genomic DNA from bulk tumor. Each primary tumor yielded several biopsies, collected far apart from one another at surgery. Their non-small cell lung cancer was newly diagnosed and untreated, and the patients underwent curative surgery. Study donors were patients with a new diagnosis of non-small cell lung cancer who underwent surgery with curative intent. Multiplex PCR was performed with 32 V and 13 J primers, and it amplified TCR beta CDR3. TCRdb processed the multiplex PCR reads anew with MiXCR; each CDR3 protein has one entry. The sample comprises roughly 2,700 distinct CDR3 sequences, less than 45% of which are singletons, and approximately 23% rests with the top ten.

The sequence derives from a woman between 50 and 59 years old with non-small cell lung cancer. The V call is TRBV2, the J call TRBJ2-7, with 11 bases matching TRBD2. Sequenced sample: lung tumor tissue. CDR3 nucleotides: TGTGCCAGCAGAGGGACTAGCGGTAACTACGAGCAGTACTTC. Translated, it gives CASRGTSGNYEQYF.